This T cell receptor beta chain derives from a study of T cell responses to AZD1222 COVID-19 vaccine. Comment on this clone: What it binds is not known.

The V end lost 3 bases, the J end lost 5 bases, and 16 bases lay between the germline ends. There are 15 residues in the CDR3. Germline V gene data show CDR1 as SGHTS and CDR2 as YDEGEE. The method was immunoSEQ multiplex PCR; TCRdb's version includes in-frame clones alone and lacks a portion of them. The table lists about 150,000 clones, around 90% of them singletons. Study-wide results and caveats: Sampling that yielded the repertoires occurred only after the peak T cell response. The span of vaccine-associated CD4 TCRs extended across spike, with dominance at 160-218 and 743-854. Seropositive status at baseline applied to only a handful of AZD1222 recipients.

The chain carries TRBV5-8 and TRBJ2-3, with a weak D call TRBD2 (6 bases). The source material was peripheral blood, sampled on day 0 of AZD1222 vaccination. The sequence came from an adult in good health. The CDR3 DNA reads TGTGCCAGCAGCTGGGGCGGGGCGACGGGAGATACGCAGTATTTT. Its translation is CASSWGGATGDTQYF.